What follows are 3 T cell receptor beta chains derived from one specimen sequenced in a study of technical replicates of blood from a few donors. The method was immunoSEQ multiplex PCR; TCRdb's version includes in-frame clones alone and lacks a portion of them. The sample records approximately 87,000 clones, around 95% being singletons. The sample consisted of T cells isolated from PBMCs. The receptors were sampled from a human donor in good health.

This rearrangement joins TRBV30 to TRBJ1-1; 7 nucleotides agree with TRBD1. V shed 1 base and J 1 base; nucleotides not matched to a gene: 3. The germline CDR1 and CDR2 sequences are GTSNPN and SVGIG (reference sequence). The CDR3 covers 14 residues. The CDR3 is CAWSDWDRNTEAFF. DNA for the CDR3: TGTGCCTGGAGTGACTGGGACAGGAACACTGAAGCTTTCTTT.

V and J are TRBV4-2 and TRBJ1-5, with no clear D. Germline assignment: CDR1 LGHNA and CDR2 YNFKEQ. The CDR3 spans 13 residues. The V end lost 1 base, the J end lost 6 bases, and 7 bases lay between the germline ends. The CDR3 spells CASSQAGSQPQHF. In DNA form, the CDR3 reads TGTGCCAGCAGCCAAGCTGGGAGTCAGCCCCAGCATTTT.

This sequence joins TRBV4-2 and TRBJ2-5, with TRBD2 matching over 9 bases. The germline V gene encodes CDR1 LGHNA and CDR2 YNFKEQ. The ends lost 3 bases at V and 4 bases at J; junction bases unmatched: 6. CDR3 length: 15 amino acids. CDR3 sequence reads: CASSQAGGRGETQYF. The DNA for the CDR3 is TGTGCCAGCAGCCAGGCGGGGGGGAGAGGAGAGACCCAGTACTTC.